This T cell receptor (beta chain) came from a study of CD4 T cells in relation to SARS-CoV-2 and coronaviruses. On the study more broadly: After roughly eleven days of antigen culture, PBMC TCR beta CDR3s were sequenced. Study results and limitations: The cross-reactivity analysis covered only spike protein, not other viral proteins. Compared with monoreactive clones, crossreactive clones showed significantly weaker SARS-CoV-2 expansion.

The germline gives CDR1 LGHDT, CDR2 YNNKEL (reference sequence). Losses at the gene ends were 2 bases for V and 5 bases for J; bases not matched to a gene: 3. The CDR3 has 15 residues. Before the COVID-19 pandemic, during about 2011-2019, CD4+ T cells were taken from unexposed donors. The cells were cultured for around ten days before CD4+ T cells were isolated. On this clone itself: No antigen is known for it.

Method: immunoSEQ multiplex PCR; TCRdb's copy keeps in-frame clones and lacks some. This table has approximately 16,000 clones, roughly four fifths appearing once. The sample taken for sequencing was CD4+ T cells from PBMCs, cultured in vitro. The receptor was isolated from a human donor in good health. The rearrangement joins TRBV3-1 (or the pseudogene TRBV3-2) to TRBJ2-3; 11 positions agree with TRBD2. As DNA, the CDR3 is TGTGCCAGCAGCCAAAGACTAGCGGGACGAGATACGCAGTATTTT. Protein sequence: CASSQRLAGRDTQYF.